This TCR beta chain was obtained from a study of radiotherapy plus CTLA-4 blockade in lung cancer (dated by TCRdb to about 2018). About the investigation overall: Among enrolled patients, approximately 17% had an objective response and 31% reached disease control.

The study tested focal radiation therapy combined with CTLA-4 blockade (ipilimumab) in patients with chemo-refractory metastatic non-small-cell lung cancer. About this clone itself: There is no known antigen for this receptor. No much larger clone exists at a distance of one base, and base qualities are not known.

Its CDR3 holds 13 amino acids, cysteine through phenylalanine. Just CDR3 DNA is preserved here, 39 bases in frame from base 1. At the junction V is shortened by 1 base and J by 10 bases, with 11 bases in between. The CDR1 and CDR2 encoded by the germline V gene are LGHNA and YNFKEQ. What the work shows at the level of the full study, not this receptor alone: Increased serum interferon-beta after radiation, together with early dynamic changes in blood T cell clones, were reported to be the strongest predictors of response. TCR clones derived from tumors expanded in peripheral blood after treatment with radiotherapy and ipilimumab.

Library preparation was by the immunoSEQ multiplex PCR assay. TCRdb limited this immuneACCESS table to in-frame rearrangements with V and J called. A share of clones is missing; checked studies link under half to unresolved V genes, and the rest is unexplained. The sample profile shows more than 75,000 clones; about two thirds of them were found once. Around 15% of the sample goes to the ten largest clones. The clonotype comes from a human donor with non-small cell lung cancer that progressed on radiotherapy plus ipilimumab. The source material was peripheral blood, sampled from a patient treated with radiotherapy plus ipilimumab. This receptor chain uses TRBV4-2 and TRBJ2-1; the D gene is unclear. In nucleotides, the sequence is TGTGCCAGCAGCCAAGGGCCGGGCCCAGAGCAGTTCTTC. This codes for CASSQGPGPEQFF.